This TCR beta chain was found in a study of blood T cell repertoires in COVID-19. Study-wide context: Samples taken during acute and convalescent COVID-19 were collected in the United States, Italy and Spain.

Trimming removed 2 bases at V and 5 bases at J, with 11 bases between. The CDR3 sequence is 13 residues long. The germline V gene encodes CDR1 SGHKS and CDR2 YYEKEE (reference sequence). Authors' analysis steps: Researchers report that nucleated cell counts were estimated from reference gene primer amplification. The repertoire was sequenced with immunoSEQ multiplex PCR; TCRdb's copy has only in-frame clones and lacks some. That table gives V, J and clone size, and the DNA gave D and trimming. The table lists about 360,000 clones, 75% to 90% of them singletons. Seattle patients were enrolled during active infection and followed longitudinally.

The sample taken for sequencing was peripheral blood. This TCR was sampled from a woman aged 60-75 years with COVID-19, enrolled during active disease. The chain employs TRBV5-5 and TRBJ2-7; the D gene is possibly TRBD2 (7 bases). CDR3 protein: CASSFRGADEQYF. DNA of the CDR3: TGTGCCAGCAGCTTCCGGGGGGCAGACGAGCAGTACTTC.